A selection of T cell receptor beta chains follows, all from one sample in a study of CD8 T cells in ankylosing spondylitis. TCRdb passed the 5' RACE reads through MiXCR, listing each CDR3 protein once. The table includes over 400,000 distinct CDR3 sequences, roughly a quarter detected once. The sequenced sample consisted of blood, either unsorted or a sorted T cell fraction (not recorded which). The receptors shown here come from a male donor with ankylosing spondylitis. The CDR3 runs from the conserved cysteine through the conserved F or W. D genes are given only for firm matches. Size is stated for part of the rows, as once, few or many counts, or as a class when the clone is expanded.

>NA|TRBD2|TRBJ2-7|TRBV3-1
CASSHSGTSGSEQYF
TGTGCCAGCAGCCATTCAGGGACTAGCGGGAGCGAGCAGTACTTC
>few|NA|TRBJ2-7|TRBV7-9
CASSTRDSPPYEQYF
TGTGCCAGCAGCACCCGGGACTCGCCACCCTACGAGCAGTACTTC
>NA|NA|TRBJ2-1|TRBV7-9
CASSLSRDHNEQFF
TGTGCCAGCAGCTTGTCGAGGGATCACAATGAGCAGTTCTTC
>few|TRBD1|TRBJ1-1|TRBV7-8
CASSQDRVMNTEAFF
TGTGCCAGCAGCCAAGACAGGGTCATGAACACTGAAGCTTTCTTT
>NA|NA|TRBJ1-1|TRBV20-1
CSARGVRSTEAFF
TGCAGTGCTAGAGGGGTGAGAAGCACTGAAGCTTTCTTT
>few|NA|TRBJ1-5|TRBV4-2
CASSQDRGSQPQHF
TGTGCCAGCAGCCAAGACAGGGGAAGTCAGCCCCAGCATTTT
>many|TRBD2|TRBJ2-1|TRBV11-2
CASSLGYEAGPYNEQFF
TGTGCCAGCAGCTTAGGGTACGAAGCGGGACCTTACAATGAGCAGTTCTTC
>many|TRBD2|TRBJ2-5|TRBV20-1
CSASRGLAAGGTQYF
TGCAGTGCTAGCCGCGGTCTAGCGGCGGGGGGGACCCAGTACTTC
>many|TRBD1|TRBJ1-2|TRBV11-2
CASSLARTGSGYTF
TGTGCCAGCAGCTTAGCCAGGACAGGGTCTGGCTACACCTTC
>few|TRBD1|TRBJ2-2|TRBV10-2
CASTPGQGLSGELFF
TGCGCCAGCACCCCGGGACAGGGTTTGTCCGGGGAGCTGTTTTTT
>NA|NA|TRBJ2-7|TRBV20-1
CSASLGTPLGEQYF
TGCAGTGCTAGCCTCGGGACTCCTCTGGGCGAGCAGTACTTC
>few|NA|TRBJ2-3|TRBV15
CATSRDYVGEGTDTQYF
TGTGCCACCAGCAGAGATTATGTGGGAGAGGGCACAGATACGCAGTATTTT
>NA|TRBD1|TRBJ1-1|TRBV7-2
CASSPDRGRVTEAFF
TGTGCCAGCAGCCCTGACAGGGGGAGGGTCACTGAAGCTTTCTTT
>NA|TRBD2|TRBJ2-1|TRBV5-1
CASDSGTSYNEQFF
TGCGCCAGCGACTCCGGGACTAGCTACAATGAGCAGTTCTTC
>few|NA|TRBJ1-6|TRBV20-1
CSANSPPVNSPLHF
TGCAGTGCTAACTCTCCCCCAGTAAATTCACCCCTCCACTTT
>NA|TRBD2|TRBJ2-5|TRBV18
CASSPQAGELETQYF
TGTGCCAGCTCCCCACAAGCGGGAGAATTAGAGACCCAGTACTTC
>few|TRBD2|TRBJ2-1|TRBV20-1
CSALVTSGRAYNEQFF
TGCAGTGCACTCGTGACTAGCGGGAGGGCCTACAATGAGCAGTTCTTC
>NA|TRBD1|TRBJ2-3|TRBV11-2
CASSLGEPGQGRTDTQYF
TGTGCCAGCAGCTTAGGAGAACCGGGACAGGGGAGAACAGATACGCAGTATTTT
>NA|TRBD1|TRBJ1-1|TRBV15
CATSRAQGSATEAFF
TGTGCCACCAGCAGAGCACAGGGGTCTGCCACTGAAGCTTTCTTT
>NA|TRBD2|TRBJ2-1|TRBV20-1
CSASRTSGRARASYNEQFF
TGCAGTGCTAGCCGGACTAGCGGGAGGGCCCGAGCTAGTTACAATGAGCAGTTCTTC
>few|TRBD2|TRBJ2-5|TRBV7-9
CASSLRSGSRETQYF
TGTGCCAGCAGCTTACGGAGCGGGAGTCGAGAGACCCAGTACTTC
>NA|NA|TRBJ2-1|TRBV11-2
CASSHSKYNEQFF
TGTGCCAGCAGCCACTCCAAGTACAATGAGCAGTTCTTC
>NA|NA|TRBJ2-3|TRBV20-1
CSATLLTGVGTDTQYF
TGCAGTGCTACCCTTCTAACGGGAGTTGGGACAGATACGCAGTATTTT
>NA|NA|TRBJ2-4|TRBV7-6
CASSDRDKRNIQYF
TGTGCCAGCAGCGACCGGGACAAGAGAAACATTCAGTACTTC
>NA|NA|TRBJ2-1|TRBV5-1
CASSSSPANEQFF
TGCGCCAGCAGCTCCAGTCCAGCCAATGAGCAGTTCTTC
>NA|NA|TRBJ1-2|TRBV14
CASSIGKYYGYTF
TGTGCCAGCAGTATAGGGAAGTACTATGGCTACACCTTC
>NA|NA|TRBJ1-6|TRBV6-1
CASRPRISDNSPLHF
TGTGCCAGCAGACCCAGAATATCCGATAATTCACCCCTCCACTTT
>few|TRBD1|TRBJ1-2|TRBV5-1
CASSLGTGESYGYTF
TGCGCCAGCAGCTTGGGGACAGGCGAAAGCTATGGCTACACCTTC
>few|NA|TRBJ2-1|TRBV7-9
CASSLSGAYENEQFF
TGTGCCAGCAGCCTGAGTGGAGCGTATGAAAATGAGCAGTTCTTC
>few|NA|TRBJ1-2|TRBV5-1
CASSLGSVGYTF
TGCGCCAGCAGCTTGGGTTCGGTGGGCTACACCTTC
>NA|NA|TRBJ2-1|TRBV12-3/TRBV12-4
CASSLSNPRSSYNEQFF
TGTGCCAGCAGTTTATCAAATCCCCGGAGCTCCTACAATGAGCAGTTCTTC
>few|TRBD1|TRBJ2-3|TRBV3-1
CASRGRGGTQYF
TGTGCCAGCAGGGGGCGAGGGGGCACGCAGTATTTT
>NA|TRBD2|TRBJ2-1|TRBV27
CASGMRSGGASYNEQFF
TGTGCCAGCGGAATGAGGAGCGGGGGGGCCTCCTACAATGAGCAGTTCTTC
>few|NA|TRBJ1-2|TRBV3-1
CASRRTGFGYGYTF
TGTGCCAGCAGGAGAACAGGGTTTGGATATGGCTACACCTTC
>few|NA|TRBJ1-2|TRBV12-3/TRBV12-4
CASTSRGDPYGYTF
TGTGCCAGCACCTCTAGAGGGGACCCCTATGGCTACACCTTC
>few|TRBD1|TRBJ1-4|TRBV24-1
CATSDAGQGDEKLFF
TGTGCCACCAGTGACGCGGGACAGGGAGATGAAAAACTGTTTTTT
>many|NA|TRBJ2-3|TRBV6-1
CASTRLGSDTQYF
TGTGCCAGCACCAGACTGGGGTCAGATACGCAGTATTTT
>NA|TRBD1|TRBJ1-6|TRBV12-3/TRBV12-4
CASSLDRPAGSPLHF
TGTGCCAGCAGTTTGGACAGGCCTGCGGGTTCACCCCTCCACTTT
>few|TRBD1|TRBJ2-5|TRBV14
CASSLGQGYYQETQYF
TGTGCCAGCAGCCTCGGACAGGGATATTACCAAGAGACCCAGTACTTC
>NA|NA|TRBJ2-2|TRBV3-1
CASSLNVGTGELFF
TGTGCCAGCAGCCTGAATGTCGGTACCGGGGAGCTGTTTTTT
>many|NA|TRBJ1-2|TRBV6-1
CASSDIGPNYGYTF
TGTGCCAGCAGTGATATCGGACCTAACTATGGCTACACCTTC
>few|NA|TRBJ2-4|TRBV4-2
CASSQALIRSGNIQYF
TGTGCCAGCAGCCAAGCCTTAATCAGGTCGGGAAACATTCAGTACTTC
>NA|TRBD2|TRBJ2-3|TRBV12-3/TRBV12-4
CASSRTSGILKSDTQYF
TGTGCCAGCAGTAGGACTAGCGGGATACTCAAGTCGGATACGCAGTATTTT
>NA|TRBD2|TRBJ2-1|TRBV20-1
CSAPRGLAGPSSYNEQFF
TGCAGTGCCCCCAGGGGACTAGCGGGCCCAAGCTCCTACAATGAGCAGTTCTTC
>NA|NA|TRBJ2-7|TRBV10-3
CAISNSRGGDEQYF
TGTGCCATCAGTAACTCCAGGGGGGGGGACGAGCAGTACTTC
>NA|NA|TRBJ1-3|TRBV2
CATKKERGNTIYF
TGTGCCACCAAAAAGGAACGTGGAAACACCATATATTTT
>NA|NA|TRBJ1-2|TRBV2
CASSLRQDPGGYTF
TGTGCCAGCAGCCTGAGACAGGACCCGGGTGGCTACACCTTC
>many|TRBD1|TRBJ2-5|TRBV5-1
CASSFGQGGETQYF
TGCGCCAGCAGCTTCGGACAGGGGGGGGAGACCCAGTACTTC
>NA|NA|TRBJ2-5|TRBV20-1
CSAPSLGAETQYF
TGCAGTGCTCCGTCACTAGGGGCAGAGACCCAGTACTTC
>few|NA|TRBJ1-4|TRBV27
CASRPRGRSNEKLFF
TGTGCCAGCAGACCTCGAGGGAGGAGTAATGAAAAACTGTTTTTT
>NA|NA|TRBJ2-5|TRBV5-1
CASSLTTGFFQETQYF
TGCGCCAGCAGCTTAACTACAGGGTTCTTCCAAGAGACCCAGTACTTC
>few|TRBD1|TRBJ2-2|TRBV7-9
CASSLMGQYGELFF
TGTGCCAGCAGCCTTATGGGACAGTACGGGGAGCTGTTTTTT
>NA|NA|TRBJ1-6|TRBV12-3/TRBV12-4
CASSLQGTPLHF
TGTGCCAGCAGCCTTCAGGGGACACCCCTCCACTTT
>NA|NA|TRBJ1-2|TRBV29-1
CSVETGWTEVNYGYTF
TGCAGCGTTGAAACCGGGTGGACTGAAGTTAACTATGGCTACACCTTC
>few|NA|TRBJ2-3|TRBV2
CASSERTDTQYF
TGTGCCAGCAGCGAACGCACAGATACGCAGTATTTT
>few|NA|TRBJ2-3|TRBV5-1
CASSGRTFQVRTDTQYF
TGCGCCAGCAGCGGGAGGACATTCCAAGTACGCACAGATACGCAGTATTTT
>few|NA|TRBJ2-5|TRBV20-1
CSATDRIQETQYF
TGCAGTGCAACCGACAGGATCCAAGAGACCCAGTACTTC
>NA|NA|TRBJ1-1|TRBV5-1
CASSLSPRDTEAFF
TGCGCCAGCAGCTTGTCTCCCCGGGACACTGAAGCTTTCTTT
>NA|TRBD1|TRBJ2-1|TRBV27
CASSWDRANNEQFF
TGTGCCAGCAGTTGGGACAGAGCTAACAATGAGCAGTTCTTC
>NA|NA|TRBJ2-2|TRBV7-9
CASSLYGANTGELFF
TGTGCCAGCAGCTTATACGGGGCGAACACCGGGGAGCTGTTTTTT